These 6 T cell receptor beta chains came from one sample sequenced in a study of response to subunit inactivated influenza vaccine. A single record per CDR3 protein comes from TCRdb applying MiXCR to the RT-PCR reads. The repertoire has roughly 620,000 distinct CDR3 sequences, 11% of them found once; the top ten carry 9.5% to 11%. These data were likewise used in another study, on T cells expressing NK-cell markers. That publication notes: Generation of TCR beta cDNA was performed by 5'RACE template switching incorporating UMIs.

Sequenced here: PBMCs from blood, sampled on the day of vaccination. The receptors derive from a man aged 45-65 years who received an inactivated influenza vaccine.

CDR3 sequence reads: CASSSRLGEQYF. CDR3 nucleotide sequence: TGTGCCAGCAGTTCGAGATTGGGCGAGCAGTACTTC. This chain links TRBV7-2 with TRBJ2-7, with D uncertain. Trimming removed 6 bases at V and 6 bases at J, with 12 bases between. CDR3 size: 12 residues. Germline V gene lookup returns CDR1 SGHTA and CDR2 FQGNSA.

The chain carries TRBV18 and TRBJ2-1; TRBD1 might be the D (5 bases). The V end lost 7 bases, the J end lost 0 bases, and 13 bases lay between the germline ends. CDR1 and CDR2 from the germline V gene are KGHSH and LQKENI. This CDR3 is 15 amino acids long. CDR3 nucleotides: TGTGCCAGCTACGGACAACCGAGCTCCTACAATGAGCAGTTCTTC. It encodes CASYGQPSSYNEQFF.

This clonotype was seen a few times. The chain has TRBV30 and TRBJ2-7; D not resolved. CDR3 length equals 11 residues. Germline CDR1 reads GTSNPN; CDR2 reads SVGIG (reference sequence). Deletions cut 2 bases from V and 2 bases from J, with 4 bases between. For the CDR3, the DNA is TGTGCCTGGAGTACAGCCTACGAGCAGTACTTC. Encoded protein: CAWSTAYEQYF.

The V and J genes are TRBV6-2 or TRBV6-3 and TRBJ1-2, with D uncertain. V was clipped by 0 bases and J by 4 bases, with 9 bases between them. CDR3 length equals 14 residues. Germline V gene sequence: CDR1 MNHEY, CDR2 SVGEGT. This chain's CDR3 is CASSYSPGLYGYTF. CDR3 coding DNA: TGTGCCAGCAGTTACTCACCTGGGCTCTATGGCTACACCTTC.

The CDR3 region is CASSLEVHSGPPYEQYF. The CDR3 coding sequence is TGTGCCAGCAGTTTAGAAGTTCATAGCGGCCCCCCCTACGAGCAGTACTTC. The J gene is TRBJ2-7, the V gene TRBV27, with D possibly being TRBD2 (6 bases). Germline CDR1 is MNHEY and CDR2 is SMNVEV (reference sequence). The CDR3 consists of 17 residues. The V gene lost 2 bases and the J gene lost 2 bases, with 19 bases spanning the gap.

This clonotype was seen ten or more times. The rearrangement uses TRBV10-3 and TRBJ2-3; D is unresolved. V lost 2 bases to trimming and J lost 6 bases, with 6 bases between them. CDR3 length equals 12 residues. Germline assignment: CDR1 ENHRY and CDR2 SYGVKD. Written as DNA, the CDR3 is TGTGCCATCAGTGAGAAGAGGGATACGCAGTATTTT. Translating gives CAISEKRDTQYF.